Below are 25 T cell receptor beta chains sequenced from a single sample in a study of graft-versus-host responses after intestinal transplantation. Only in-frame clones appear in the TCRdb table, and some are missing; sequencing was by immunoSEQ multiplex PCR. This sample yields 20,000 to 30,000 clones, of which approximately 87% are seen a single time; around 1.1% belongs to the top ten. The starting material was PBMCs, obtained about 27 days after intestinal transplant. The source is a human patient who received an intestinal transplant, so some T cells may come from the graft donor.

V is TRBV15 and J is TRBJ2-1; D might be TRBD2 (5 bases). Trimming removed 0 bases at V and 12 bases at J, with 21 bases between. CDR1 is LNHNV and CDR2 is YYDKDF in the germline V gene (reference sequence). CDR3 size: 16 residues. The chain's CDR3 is CATSRDIANRMIRQFF. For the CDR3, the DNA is TGTGCCACCAGCAGAGATATAGCGAATCGAATGATACGGCAGTTCTTC.

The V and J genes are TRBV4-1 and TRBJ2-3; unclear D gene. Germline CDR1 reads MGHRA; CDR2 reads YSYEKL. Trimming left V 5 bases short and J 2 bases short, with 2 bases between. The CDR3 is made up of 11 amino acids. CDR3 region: CASSSTDTQYF. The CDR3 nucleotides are TGCGCCAGCAGCTCCACAGATACGCAGTATTTT.

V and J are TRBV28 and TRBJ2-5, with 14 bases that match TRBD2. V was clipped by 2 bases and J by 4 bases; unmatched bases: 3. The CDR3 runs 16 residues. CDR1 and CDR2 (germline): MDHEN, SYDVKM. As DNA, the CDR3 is TGTGCCAGCAGTTTAGGGACTAGCGGGAGCGGAGAGACCCAGTACTTC. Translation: CASSLGTSGSGETQYF.

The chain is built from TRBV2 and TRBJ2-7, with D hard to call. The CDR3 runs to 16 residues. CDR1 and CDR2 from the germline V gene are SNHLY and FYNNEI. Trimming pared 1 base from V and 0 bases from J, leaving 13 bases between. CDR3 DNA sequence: TGTGCCAGCAGTGAAGGGGCATGGGCAGGCTCCTACGAGCAGTACTTC. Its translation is CASSEGAWAGSYEQYF. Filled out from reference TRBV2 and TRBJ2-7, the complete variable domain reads EPEVTQTPSHQVTQMGQEVILRCVPISNHLYFYWYRQILGQKVEFLVSFYNNEISEKSEIFDDQFSVERPDGSNFTLKIRSTKLEDSAMYFCASSEGAWAGSYEQYFGPGTRLTVT.

CDR3 DNA sequence: TGCGCCAGCAGCTTGATAGCTAGCCGCACAGATACGCAGTATTTT. It codes for CASSLIASRTDTQYF. This chain connects TRBV5-1 to TRBJ2-3, with a tentative D call TRBD2 (5 bases). This CDR3 is 15 amino acids long. V lost 1 base and J lost 1, with 10 bases in between. Per germline, CDR1 SGHRS and CDR2 YFSETQ.

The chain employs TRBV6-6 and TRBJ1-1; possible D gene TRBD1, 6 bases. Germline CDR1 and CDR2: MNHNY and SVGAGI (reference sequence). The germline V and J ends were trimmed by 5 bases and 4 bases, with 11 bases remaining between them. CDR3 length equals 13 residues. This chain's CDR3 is CASSQDSFTEAFF. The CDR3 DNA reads TGTGCCAGCAGTCAGGACAGTTTCACTGAAGCTTTCTTT.

The CDR3: CASSYGTVNTEAFF. The CDR3 nucleotides are TGTGCCAGCAGCTACGGGACGGTGAACACTGAAGCTTTCTTT. The chain links TRBV7-9 to TRBJ1-1; perhaps TRBD1 as D (5 bases). V was shortened by 4 bases and J by 0 bases, with 9 bases between the two germline ends. The CDR3 covers 14 residues. In germline, CDR1 is SEHNR, CDR2 FQNEAQ (reference sequence).

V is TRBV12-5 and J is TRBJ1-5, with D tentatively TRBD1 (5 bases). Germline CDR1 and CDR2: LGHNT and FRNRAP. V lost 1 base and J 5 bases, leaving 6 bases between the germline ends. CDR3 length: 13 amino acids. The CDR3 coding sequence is TGTGCTAGTGGTTTGGCGACAGATCAGCCCCAGCATTTT. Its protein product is CASGLATDQPQHF.

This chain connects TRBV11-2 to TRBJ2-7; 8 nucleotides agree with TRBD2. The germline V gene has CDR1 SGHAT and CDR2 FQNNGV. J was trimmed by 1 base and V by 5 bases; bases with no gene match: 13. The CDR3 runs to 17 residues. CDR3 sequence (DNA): TGTGCCAGCAGCGCGATTAGCGGGGATAGAGTTTCCTACGAGCAGTACTTC. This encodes CASSAISGDRVSYEQYF.

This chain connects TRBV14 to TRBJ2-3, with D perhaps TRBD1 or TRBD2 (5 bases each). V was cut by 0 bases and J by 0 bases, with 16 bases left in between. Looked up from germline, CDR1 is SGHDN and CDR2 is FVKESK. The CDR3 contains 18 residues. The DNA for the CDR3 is TGTGCCAGCAGCCAAGATCCTTTGGGGGTCTCTAGCACAGATACGCAGTATTTT. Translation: CASSQDPLGVSSTDTQYF.

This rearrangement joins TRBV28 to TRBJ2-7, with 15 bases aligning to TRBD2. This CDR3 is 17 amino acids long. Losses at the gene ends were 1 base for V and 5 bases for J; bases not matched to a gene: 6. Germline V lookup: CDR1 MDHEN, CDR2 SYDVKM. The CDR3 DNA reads TGTGCCAGCAGTTTATCAGGGACTAGCGGGAGGAAAAACGAGCAGTACTTC. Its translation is CASSLSGTSGRKNEQYF.

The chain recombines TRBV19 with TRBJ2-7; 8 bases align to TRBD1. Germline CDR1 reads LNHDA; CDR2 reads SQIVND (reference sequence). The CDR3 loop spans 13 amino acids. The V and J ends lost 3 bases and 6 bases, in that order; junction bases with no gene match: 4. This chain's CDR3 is CASSMTGVGEQYF. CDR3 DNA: TGTGCCAGTAGTATGACAGGGGTTGGCGAGCAGTACTTC.

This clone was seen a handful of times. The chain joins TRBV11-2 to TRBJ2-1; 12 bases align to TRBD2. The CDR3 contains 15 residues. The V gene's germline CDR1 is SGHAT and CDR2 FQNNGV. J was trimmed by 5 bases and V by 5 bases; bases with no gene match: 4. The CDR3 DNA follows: TGTGCCAGCAGCCCCGGGACTAGCGGGCACAATGAGCAGTTCTTC. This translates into CASSPGTSGHNEQFF.

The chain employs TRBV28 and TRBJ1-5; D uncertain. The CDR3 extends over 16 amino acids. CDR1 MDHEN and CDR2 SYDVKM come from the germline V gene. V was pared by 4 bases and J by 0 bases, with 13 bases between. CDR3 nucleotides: TGTGCCAGCAGTTCAGCGCAGGATTATAGCAATCAGCCCCAGCATTTT. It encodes CASSSAQDYSNQPQHF. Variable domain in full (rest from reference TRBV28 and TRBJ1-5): DVKVTQSSRYLVKRTGEKVFLECVQDMDHENMFWYRQDPGLGLRLIYFSYDVKMKEKGDIPEGYSVSREKKERFSLILESASTNQTSMYLCASSSAQDYSNQPQHFGDGTRLSIL.

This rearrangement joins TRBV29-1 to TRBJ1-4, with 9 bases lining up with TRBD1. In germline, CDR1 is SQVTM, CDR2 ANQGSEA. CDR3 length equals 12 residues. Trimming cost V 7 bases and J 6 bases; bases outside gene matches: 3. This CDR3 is CSGGQGDEKLFF. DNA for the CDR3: TGCAGCGGGGGACAGGGAGATGAAAAACTGTTTTTT.

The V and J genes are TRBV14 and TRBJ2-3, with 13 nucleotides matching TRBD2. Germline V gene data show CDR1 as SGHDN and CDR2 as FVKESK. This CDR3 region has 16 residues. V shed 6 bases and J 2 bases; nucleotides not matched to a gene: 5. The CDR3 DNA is TGTGCCAGCAGTACCACTAGCGGGAGGGCCACAGATACGCAGTATTTT. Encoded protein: CASSTTSGRATDTQYF.

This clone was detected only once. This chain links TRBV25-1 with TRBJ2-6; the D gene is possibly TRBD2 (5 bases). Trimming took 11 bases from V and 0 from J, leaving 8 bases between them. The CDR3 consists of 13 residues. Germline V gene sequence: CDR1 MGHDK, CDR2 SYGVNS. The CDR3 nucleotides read TGTGCCCGGGGTAACTCTGGGGCCAACGTCCTGACTTTC. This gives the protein CARGNSGANVLTF.

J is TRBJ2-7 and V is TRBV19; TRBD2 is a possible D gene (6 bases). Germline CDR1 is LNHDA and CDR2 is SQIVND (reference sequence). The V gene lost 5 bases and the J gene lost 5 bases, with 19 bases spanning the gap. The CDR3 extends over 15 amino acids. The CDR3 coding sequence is TGTGCCAGTAGTCTTAGGAGGGCCCTTCTCCACGAGCAGTACTTC. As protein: CASSLRRALLHEQYF.

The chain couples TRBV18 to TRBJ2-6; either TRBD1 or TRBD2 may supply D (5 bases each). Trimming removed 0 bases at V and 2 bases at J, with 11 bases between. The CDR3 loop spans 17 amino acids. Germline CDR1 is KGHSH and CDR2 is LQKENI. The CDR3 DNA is TGTGCCAGCTCACCACCGGGGCTGAGGGCTGGGGCCAACGTCCTGACTTTC. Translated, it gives CASSPPGLRAGANVLTF.

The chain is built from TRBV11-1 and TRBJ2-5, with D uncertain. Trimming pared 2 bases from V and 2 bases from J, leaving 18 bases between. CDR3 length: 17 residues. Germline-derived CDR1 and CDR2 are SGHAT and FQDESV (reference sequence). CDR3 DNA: TGTGCCAGCAGCTTAAGACCGCACAGCCTCCTACAAGAGACCCAGTACTTC. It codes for CASSLRPHSLLQETQYF. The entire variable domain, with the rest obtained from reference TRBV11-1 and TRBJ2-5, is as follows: EAEVAQSPRYKITEKSQAVAFWCDPISGHATLYWYRQILGQGPELLVQFQDESVVDDSQLPKDRFSAERLKGVDSTLKIQPAELGDSAMYLCASSLRPHSLLQETQYFGPGTRLLVL.

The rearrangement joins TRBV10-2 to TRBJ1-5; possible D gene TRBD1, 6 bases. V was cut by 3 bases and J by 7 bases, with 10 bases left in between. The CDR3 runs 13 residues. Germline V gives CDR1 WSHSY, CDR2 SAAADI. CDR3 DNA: TGCGCCAGCAGTGATGGGGGGGCCCAGCCCCAGCATTTT. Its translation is CASSDGGAQPQHF.

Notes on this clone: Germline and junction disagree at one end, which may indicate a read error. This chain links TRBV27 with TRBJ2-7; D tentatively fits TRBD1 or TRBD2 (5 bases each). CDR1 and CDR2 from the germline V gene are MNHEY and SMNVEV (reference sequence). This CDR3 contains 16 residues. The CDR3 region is CASSLGGWEGAYKQYF. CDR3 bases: TGTGCCAGCAGTTTAGGGGGTTGGGAAGGCGCCTACAAGCAGTACTTC.

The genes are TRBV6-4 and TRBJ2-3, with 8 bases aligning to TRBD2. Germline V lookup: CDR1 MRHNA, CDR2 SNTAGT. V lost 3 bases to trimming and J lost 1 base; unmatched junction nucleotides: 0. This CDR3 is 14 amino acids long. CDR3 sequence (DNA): TGTGCCAGCAGTGAAGCGGGAGGCACAGATACGCAGTATTTT. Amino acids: CASSEAGGTDTQYF.

Written as DNA, the CDR3 is TGCGCCAGCAGCCAAGATGGGGCAGGGGGCGTAGGAGAGACCCAGTACTTC. This gives the protein CASSQDGAGGVGETQYF. The V and J genes are TRBV4-1 and TRBJ2-5; the match to TRBD1 covers 8 bases. V trimming: 0 bases; J trimming: 4 bases; junction bases outside the gene matches: 10. CDR1 MGHRA and CDR2 YSYEKL come from the germline V gene. CDR3 length: 17 amino acids.

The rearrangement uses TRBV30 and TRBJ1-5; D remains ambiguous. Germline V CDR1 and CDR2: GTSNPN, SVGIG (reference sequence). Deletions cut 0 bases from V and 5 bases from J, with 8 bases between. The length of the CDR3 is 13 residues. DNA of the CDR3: TGTGCCTGGAGTGTGGGCACGGATCAGCCCCAGCATTTT. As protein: CAWSVGTDQPQHF.